In its sample, the clone carrying this TCR beta chain was seen once. Per the original methods: Amplification with reference gene primers provided the estimates of nucleated cell counts. Assay: immunoSEQ multiplex PCR; the TCRdb copy retains only in-frame clones and omits some. D and trimming were read from the DNA, whereas the V and J calls and clone size are those reported in that table. The table includes nearly 110,000 clones, about 89% detected once. Germline V gene data show CDR1 as SGHRS and CDR2 as YFSETQ. After removal of 4 bases from V and 8 bases from J, the junction contained 6 bases not matched to a gene. The CDR3 has 14 amino acids. These data originate in a study of blood T cell repertoires in COVID-19.

Source material: peripheral blood. The chain combines TRBV5-1 with TRBJ2-2, with 9 bases lining up with TRBD1. This TCR derives from a woman in her thirties with acute or convalescent COVID-19. In DNA, the CDR3 is TGCGCCAGCAGCGCACAGGGGGCTGGTGGGGAGCTGTTTTTT. Residues: CASSAQGAGGELFF.